This TCR beta chain was obtained from a study of shared clonotypes between healthy human individuals. Study-wide findings and caveats: In the sorted subsets, rarefaction showed sequencing was incomplete despite large depth.

Here immunoSEQ multiplex PCR was the method, and the copy in TCRdb shows in-frame clones only, minus some. Of more than 500,000 clones in the sample, more than 95% are singletons; the top ten hold about 0.06%. CDR1 is SGDLS, CDR2 YYNGEE, per germline. The CDR3 contains 15 residues. The V end was cut by 4 bases, the J end by 8 bases, with 18 bases between. The table lists this clone with a count of one. The antigen is not known. All donors were Caucasian adults living in Nashville, Tennessee. Specimen: naive CD4+ T cells sorted from blood. The sample's subset: CD45RA+ positively selected. The chain employs TRBV9 and TRBJ1-4, with D possibly TRBD1 on 5 matching bases. The sequence derives from a woman aged 25 to 39 in good health. CDR3 nucleotide sequence: TGTGCCAGCAGCTTCAGAGGGGACCCTAGCGAAAAACTGTTTTTT. Protein sequence: CASSFRGDPSEKLFF.